The 25 T cell receptor beta chains below all came from one sample that was sequenced in a study of blood T cells in healthy people across ages. A second PCR of 7 to 11 cycles used a sample-barcoded 5' primer and a J-beta primer mix. One entry per CDR3 protein results from TCRdb running MiXCR on the 5' RACE reads. The repertoire holds 1.5 million to 2 million distinct CDR3 sequences, with approximately 30% as singletons. The sequenced sample consisted of blood. These receptors were obtained from a woman aged 25 to 45 in good health.

At least ten counts were recorded for this clonotype. The rearrangement links TRBV7-2 to TRBJ2-3, with D uncertain. With 5 bases removed from V and 0 bases from J, the gap between germline ends came to 9 bases. The CDR3 totals 14 residues. Per the germline V gene, CDR1 is SGHTA and CDR2 is FQGNSA. In DNA form, the CDR3 reads TGTGCCAGCAGCCCGACGGCTAGCACAGATACGCAGTATTTT. Its translation is CASSPTASTDTQYF.

This clonotype was counted many times. The chain joins TRBV12-3 or TRBV12-4 to TRBJ1-2; unclear D gene. The CDR3 runs to 17 residues. V shed 1 base and J shed 3 bases, with 18 bases lying between them. The CDR3 protein is CASSLESVSVVDYGYTF. Here the CDR3 DNA reads TGTGCCAGCAGTTTAGAGTCAGTTTCGGTTGTGGACTATGGCTACACCTTC.

The chain has TRBV6-1 and TRBJ2-7; D call uncertain. The ends were cut back, 0 bases at V and 7 bases at J, with 4 bases in the middle. The CDR3 sequence is 11 residues long. Germline V gene lookup returns CDR1 MNHNS and CDR2 SASEGT. The CDR3 nucleotides read TGTGCCAGCAGTGAAGCCCCTGAGCAGTACTTC. Translation: CASSEAPEQYF.

This clonotype was counted many times. The chain carries TRBV13 and TRBJ2-7; 12 bases fit TRBD1. The V gene's germline CDR1 is PRHDT and CDR2 FYEKMQ (reference sequence). The CDR3 sequence is 14 residues long. Germline trimming cut 4 bases from V and 7 bases from J; bases unmatched to any gene: 5. CDR3 coding DNA: TGTGCCAGCAGCTGGGGACAGGGGGCAGGGGAGCAGTACTTC. Translated, it gives CASSWGQGAGEQYF.

Ten or more counts support this clonotype. The V call is TRBV29-1, the J call TRBJ2-3, with TRBD1 as a possible D gene (6 bases). Trimming took off 6 bases at V and 7 bases at J, with 20 bases between the two ends. CDR1 SQVTM and CDR2 ANQGSEA come from the germline V gene. The CDR3 has 14 amino acids. CDR3 DNA: TGCAGCGTCAACCCCAACACGCAGGGGAATACGCAGTATTTT. Residues: CSVNPNTQGNTQYF.

Concerning this clonotype: The junction does not match germline at one end; this may be a read error. The chain has TRBV5-1 and TRBJ2-1; 9 nucleotides agree with TRBD2. From germline, CDR1 is SGHRS and CDR2 YFSETQ. This CDR3 is 17 amino acids long. The CDR3 nucleotides are TGCACCAGCAGCATTGGGAATAGCGGGGGCTCCTACAATGAGCAGTTCTTC. Its protein product is CTSSIGNSGGSYNEQFF.

The V and J genes are TRBV20-1 and TRBJ2-1, with 10 bases lining up with TRBD2. Germline V gene sequence: CDR1 DFQATT, CDR2 SNEGSKA (reference sequence). The CDR3 has 16 residues. With V trimmed by 1 base and J by 9 bases, 12 bases remained unmatched. CDR3 sequence reads: CSARVERGGITGEQFF. The CDR3, as DNA: TGCAGTGCTAGAGTTGAGCGGGGGGGCATCACCGGTGAGCAGTTCTTC.

This clonotype was seen only a few times. The V call is TRBV7-2, the J call TRBJ2-7; D may be TRBD1 (5 bases). The V gene's germline CDR1 is SGHTA and CDR2 FQGNSA. CDR3 length equals 16 residues. V lost 4 bases and J lost 0, with 16 bases in between. DNA for the CDR3: TGTGCCAGCAGCTACGTCGGTGGGGCTAGCTCCTACGAGCAGTACTTC. The encoded protein is CASSYVGGASSYEQYF.

In its sample, this clonotype was seen a few times. A read error may explain this, as a much larger clone is one base away. V usage is TRBV12-3 or TRBV12-4 and J usage is TRBJ2-7; perhaps TRBD2 as D (6 bases). The CDR3 spans 14 residues. Between the trimmed V and J ends, which lost 8 bases and 2 bases, there was a span of 16 bases. CDR3 in amino acids: CASRPAREAYEQYF. CDR3 nucleotides: TGTGCCAGCCGCCCCGCCAGGGAGGCCTACGAGCAGTACTTC.

The chain is built from TRBV27 and TRBJ2-6; 10 bases align to TRBD1. The CDR3 loop spans 18 amino acids. Germline CDR1 is MNHEY and CDR2 is SMNVEV (reference sequence). The V segment lost 3 bases and the J segment 0 bases; nucleotides outside the gene matches: 5. The CDR3 sequence: CASSLTGGDYSGANVLTF. The CDR3 coding sequence is TGTGCCAGCAGTTTGACAGGGGGCGATTACTCTGGGGCCAACGTCCTGACTTTC.

This clonotype was seen many times. V gene TRBV10-3 combines with J gene TRBJ2-1, with a weak D call TRBD2 (6 bases). This CDR3 has 15 amino acids. V lost 6 bases and J lost 6, with 18 bases in between. Germline CDR1 and CDR2: ENHRY and SYGVKD. The CDR3 sequence: CAIRGDSRTANEQFF. CDR3 sequence (DNA): TGTGCCATCAGAGGGGACTCCAGGACTGCCAATGAGCAGTTCTTC.

This clonotype has just a few counts. This sequence joins TRBV24-1 and TRBJ2-7; D is ambiguous. V was cut by 4 bases and J by 3 bases, with 12 bases left in between. The CDR3 length is 14 residues. The germline gives CDR1 KGHDR, CDR2 SFDVKD. The CDR3 region is CATSDPPLGYEQYF. CDR3 bases: TGTGCCACCAGTGACCCACCCCTCGGCTACGAGCAGTACTTC.

This clonotype was detected a few times. This chain uses TRBV11-3 with TRBJ1-2; the D is unclear. The V end lost 4 bases, the J end lost 8 bases, and 14 bases lay between the germline ends. CDR3 length: 13 residues. Germline lookup yields CDR1 SGHNT and CDR2 YENEEA. CDR3 in DNA: TGTGCCAGCAGCTCCCGCAGCTCCGCGGGCTACACCTTC. As protein: CASSSRSSAGYTF.

This chain links TRBV5-1 with TRBJ1-1; possibly TRBD1 for D (6 bases). Germline CDR1 SGHRS, CDR2 YFSETQ. CDR3 size: 16 residues. Trimming pared 4 bases from V and 1 base from J, leaving 17 bases between. CDR3 sequence reads: CASSGKGGEGNTEAFF. The DNA for the CDR3 is TGCGCCAGCAGCGGTAAGGGGGGAGAAGGGAACACTGAAGCTTTCTTT. The entire variable domain, with the rest obtained from reference TRBV5-1 and TRBJ1-1, is as follows: KAGVTQTPRYLIKTRGQQVTLSCSPISGHRSVSWYQQTPGQGLQFLFEYFSETQRNKGNFPGRFSGRQFSNSRSEMNVSTLELGDSALYLCASSGKGGEGNTEAFFGQGTRLTVV.

The chain joins TRBV7-9 to TRBJ1-1; D is uncertain. Germline assignment: CDR1 SEHNR and CDR2 FQNEAQ (reference sequence). The CDR3 is 11 residues long. V was pared by 11 bases and J by 2 bases, with 9 bases between. The CDR3 DNA is TGTGCCGGGGAAGCAAACACTGAAGCTTTCTTT. Translating it yields CAGEANTEAFF.

This rearrangement joins TRBV12-3 or TRBV12-4 to TRBJ2-3; unclear D gene. Trimming left V 6 bases short and J 0 bases short, with 16 bases between. There are 16 residues in the CDR3. The chain's CDR3 is CASRPVGSHSTDTQYF. CDR3 coding DNA: TGTGCCAGCAGGCCAGTCGGGTCCCATAGCACAGATACGCAGTATTTT.

This clonotype appeared many times. This chain joins TRBV28 and TRBJ2-4; a possible D gene is TRBD2 (6 bases). V was trimmed by 5 bases and J by 0 bases, leaving 11 bases between them. The CDR3 is 15 amino acids. The V gene's germline CDR1 is MDHEN and CDR2 SYDVKM. The CDR3 region is CASSERGLAKNIQYF. Written as DNA, the CDR3 is TGTGCCAGCAGTGAACGGGGGTTAGCCAAAAACATTCAGTACTTC. The full variable domain, with the rest looked up from reference TRBV28 and TRBJ2-4, is DVKVTQSSRYLVKRTGEKVFLECVQDMDHENMFWYRQDPGLGLRLIYFSYDVKMKEKGDIPEGYSVSREKKERFSLILESASTNQTSMYLCASSERGLAKNIQYFGAGTRLSVL.

Points on this clonotype: Being one base from a much bigger clone, this may be a read error. The chain is built from TRBV5-5 and TRBJ2-1, with D perhaps assigned TRBD1 or TRBD2 (5 bases each). Germline-derived CDR1 and CDR2 are SGHKS and YYEKEE (reference sequence). This CDR3 is 15 amino acids long. Between the trimmed V and J ends, which lost 7 bases and 2 bases, there was a span of 16 bases. The CDR3 nucleotides read TGTGCCAGCCGCCTCGATGGGGACGCCTACAATGAGCAGTTCTTC. As protein: CASRLDGDAYNEQFF.

V is TRBV2 and J is TRBJ2-1; D is perhaps TRBD1 (6 bases). The CDR3 spans 14 residues. CDR1 and CDR2 from the germline V gene are SNHLY and FYNNEI. Trimming stripped 6 bases from V and 9 bases from J, with 18 bases between. The CDR3 DNA follows: TGTGCCAGCAGCCCCGACAGGCTGTATGGTGAGCAGTTCTTC. This sequence encodes CASSPDRLYGEQFF. Using reference TRBV2 and TRBJ2-1 for the parts outside the CDR3, the full variable domain is EPEVTQTPSHQVTQMGQEVILRCVPISNHLYFYWYRQILGQKVEFLVSFYNNEISEKSEIFDDQFSVERPDGSNFTLKIRSTKLEDSAMYFCASSPDRLYGEQFFGPGTRLTVL.

This clonotype was seen at least ten times. The CDR3 reads CAISGQGAETQYF. CDR3 coding DNA: TGTGCCATCAGTGGACAGGGAGCAGAGACCCAGTACTTC. The chain has TRBV10-3 and TRBJ2-5, with TRBD1 matching over 7 bases. This CDR3 has 13 residues. CDR1 is ENHRY and CDR2 is SYGVKD in the germline V gene. V dropped 4 bases and J dropped 4; count of bases not matched to a gene: 3.

There are a few counts of this clonotype. V is TRBV12-3 or TRBV12-4 and J is TRBJ2-4, with D perhaps TRBD2 (6 bases). The closer fit of TRBJ2-7 to the DNA end suggests the J call may be wrong. The CDR3 has 14 amino acids. The CDR3 coding sequence is TGTGCCAGCAGCTTCCAGGGAGGTCCCCTCGAGCAGTACTTC. Its translation: CASSFQGGPLEQYF.

Comments on this clonotype: With a much larger clone just one base away, this may be a read error. The chain has TRBV6-5 and TRBJ2-5, with a tentative D call TRBD1 (5 bases). Germline lookup yields CDR1 MNHEY and CDR2 SVGAGI. The CDR3 consists of 15 residues. The chain's CDR3 is CASSYSRGWQETRYF. The CDR3 region has the DNA TGTGCCAGCAGTTACTCAAGGGGTTGGCAAGAGACCCGGTACTTC.

The chain uses TRBV5-1 and TRBJ2-7; D ambiguous. With 5 bases removed from V and 3 bases from J, the gap between germline ends came to 12 bases. Looked up from germline, CDR1 is SGHRS and CDR2 is YFSETQ. There are 13 residues in the CDR3. The CDR3 here is CASRGNSLYEQYF. DNA for the CDR3: TGCGCCAGCAGGGGAAACAGCCTCTACGAGCAGTACTTC.

This clonotype was found a few times. This sequence joins TRBV7-2 and TRBJ1-2; D is undetermined. The germline V gene has CDR1 SGHTA and CDR2 FQGNSA. Between the trimmed V and J ends, which lost 8 bases and 1 base, there was a span of 11 bases. CDR3 length equals 13 residues. The CDR3 is CASALAFNYGYTF. The CDR3 DNA follows: TGTGCCAGCGCTCTCGCTTTTAACTATGGCTACACCTTC.

This clonotype has at least ten counts. The V call is TRBV10-3, the J call TRBJ1-2; D ambiguous. Germline V gene data show CDR1 as ENHRY and CDR2 as SYGVKD. V lost 2 bases and J lost 2, with 3 bases in between. The CDR3 spans 12 residues. CDR3 nucleotides: TGTGCCATCAGTGAGGGGAACTATGGCTACACCTTC. Translated: CAISEGNYGYTF.